This passage covers 18 T cell receptor beta chains from one sample sequenced in a study of monozygotic twins with inflammatory bowel disease. TCRdb re-called the 5' RACE reads, yielding one record per CDR3 amino acid sequence without DNA. Here the sample table reports fewer than 150,000 distinct CDR3 sequences. The specimen sequenced was blood. The source of these receptors is a human donor with ulcerative colitis or Crohn's disease, or a healthy co-twin of an affected twin (not recorded which).

This chain uses TRBV20-1 with TRBJ1-2. The V gene's germline CDR1 is DFQATT and CDR2 SNEGSKA (reference sequence). The CDR3 is 12 residues long. The CDR3 is CSAPMAGIGYTF.

The chain uses TRBV25-1 and TRBJ1-2; TCRdb designates TRBD1, a call that cannot be tested without DNA. Germline loops: CDR1 MGHDK, CDR2 SYGVNS. The CDR3 length is 16 residues. The CDR3 spells CASSVSNRGGGYGYTF.

The genes are TRBV20-1 and TRBJ2-7; TCRdb names TRBD2, which stays unverified in the absence of DNA. In germline, CDR1 is DFQATT, CDR2 SNEGSKA (reference sequence). The CDR3 spans 13 residues. CDR3 sequence: CSVPLGGAWEQYF.

The rearrangement joins TRBV11-3 to TRBJ2-2; TCRdb designates TRBD1, a call that cannot be tested without DNA. Germline-derived CDR1 and CDR2 are SGHNT and YENEEA. The CDR3 is 16 amino acids. CDR3 in amino acids: CASSGGRASHTGELFF. Full variable domain (rest looked up from reference TRBV11-3 and TRBJ2-2): EAGVVQSPRYKIIEKKQPVAFWCNPISGHNTLYWYLQNLGQGPELLIRYENEEAVDDSQLPKDRFSAERLKGVDSTLKIQPAELGDSAVYLCASSGGRASHTGELFFGEGSRLTVL.

The rearrangement links TRBV29-1 to TRBJ2-7; with no DNA, the TCRdb D assignment of TRBD1 cannot be verified. The CDR3 length is 11 residues. Germline CDR1 is SQVTM and CDR2 is ANQGSEA. CDR3 sequence reads: CSVEIWGRVNF.

This rearrangement joins TRBV5-1 to TRBJ2-5. The CDR3 loop spans 13 amino acids. Per the germline V gene, CDR1 is SGHRS and CDR2 is YFSETQ. CDR3 in amino acids: CASSSNPRETQYF.

This chain connects TRBV25-1 to TRBJ1-1; TCRdb's D gene call, TRBD1, goes unchecked for lack of DNA. The CDR3 runs 15 residues. Looked up from germline, CDR1 is MGHDK and CDR2 is SYGVNS. The CDR3 reads CASTGTGFWSTEAFF.

The J gene is TRBJ1-2, the V gene TRBV20-1; TCRdb selects TRBD1, and the lack of DNA leaves this call unchecked. Germline CDR1 is DFQATT and CDR2 is SNEGSKA (reference sequence). The CDR3 runs 13 residues. CDR3 amino acids: CSATPTGPYGYTF.

J is TRBJ2-7 and V is TRBV6-5; with no DNA, the TCRdb D assignment of TRBD1 cannot be verified. Germline V gene lookup returns CDR1 MNHEY and CDR2 SVGAGI. The CDR3 runs to 16 residues. The CDR3 spells CASSYSRGQAIYEQYF.

The chain has TRBV5-1 and TRBJ1-2. Germline-derived CDR1 and CDR2 are SGHRS and YFSETQ. The CDR3 is made up of 13 amino acids. This chain's CDR3 is CASSWTPRDGYTF.

The chain couples TRBV7-2 to TRBJ2-1. The length of the CDR3 is 16 residues. From germline, CDR1 is SGHTA and CDR2 FQGNSA. The CDR3 region is CASSLGSGGYYNEQFF. Filled out from reference TRBV7-2 and TRBJ2-1, the complete variable domain reads GAGVSQSPSNKVTEKGKDVELRCDPISGHTALYWYRQSLGQGLEFLIYFQGNSAPDKSGLPSDRFSAERTGGSVSTLTIQRTQQEDSAVYLCASSLGSGGYYNEQFFGPGTRLTVL.

CDR3 sequence reads: CASSSYRAGKLFF. This chain links TRBV7-8 with TRBJ1-4. Germline V gene data show CDR1 as SGHVS and CDR2 as FQNEAQ. The CDR3 covers 13 residues.

The chain recombines TRBV6-2 or TRBV6-3 with TRBJ2-7; TCRdb outputs TRBD1, but without DNA this stays unchecked. The CDR3 is 15 residues long. Germline V gene lookup returns CDR1 MNHEY and CDR2 SVGEGT. The CDR3 is CASSNPGHKRREQYF.

V usage is TRBV4-2 and J usage is TRBJ2-7; the TCRdb call, TRBD1, lacks DNA for checking. This CDR3 contains 14 residues. Germline-derived CDR1 and CDR2 are LGHNA and YNFKEQ. CDR3 amino acids: CASSQGDGGYEQYF.

The gene calls are TRBV12-3 or TRBV12-4 and TRBJ2-5; no DNA is available, so the TRBD1 call from TCRdb remains unchecked. This CDR3 region has 17 residues. The CDR3 is CASSSRRGDMQAETQYF.

The chain links TRBV5-1 to TRBJ2-5; there is no DNA to check the TCRdb D call of TRBD2. Germline lookup yields CDR1 SGHRS and CDR2 YFSETQ. CDR3 length: 14 amino acids. This chain's CDR3 is CASSLGQPEETQYF.

The chain uses TRBV20-1 and TRBJ2-1; TCRdb lists TRBD1, though no DNA is available to test this call. The CDR3 sequence is 17 residues long. Germline values: CDR1 DFQATT, CDR2 SNEGSKA (reference sequence). CDR3 region: CSARVVQGQGIYNEQFF.

The V gene is TRBV20-1, the J gene TRBJ1-2; as DNA is missing, the TRBD1 call by TCRdb cannot be tested. CDR1 is DFQATT, CDR2 SNEGSKA, per germline (reference sequence). The CDR3 is 15 amino acids. CDR3 residues: CSARVAIGAGYGYTF.